A single sample gave rise to the 30 T cell receptor beta chains below, sequenced in a study of T-cell reconstitution after alpha-beta-depleted transplantation in children. Unique molecular identifiers tagged the TCRbeta library. TCRdb reanalysed the PCR reads using MiXCR and keeps one entry per CDR3 protein. The sample carries some 640,000 distinct CDR3 sequences, 16% recorded once. Specimen: PBMCs from the stem cell graft donor, collected from the stem cell graft. Source of these receptors: a human donor who donated a stem cell graft to a child with acute myeloid leukemia.

The chain is built from TRBV5-8 and TRBJ1-1, with 8 bases fitting TRBD1. The trim removed 3 bases at V and 4 bases at J, leaving 11 bases unmatched. CDR1 and CDR2 from the germline V gene are SGHTS and YDEGEE. CDR3 length: 16 amino acids. The CDR3 region has the DNA TGTGCCAGCAGCTCCCCCCGGGACAGGTCGCCCACTGAAGCTTTCTTT. This codes for CASSSPRDRSPTEAFF.

The J gene is TRBJ1-1, the V gene TRBV5-1, with D perhaps matching TRBD1 (5 bases). Deletions cut 1 base from V and 4 bases from J, with 11 bases between. Looked up from germline, CDR1 is SGHRS and CDR2 is YFSETQ. The CDR3 extends over 14 amino acids. The CDR3 DNA sequence: TGCGCCAGCAGCTTGCTTGACAGTGCCACTGAAGCTTTCTTT. It yields the protein CASSLLDSATEAFF.

In this sample, this clonotype turned up many times. The chain uses TRBV20-1 and TRBJ1-3; D ambiguous. CDR3 length equals 15 residues. CDR1 is DFQATT, CDR2 SNEGSKA, per germline (reference sequence). Trimming cost V 2 bases and J 3 bases, with 14 bases left between them. CDR3 in amino acids: CSARTGGTFGNTIYF. CDR3 bases: TGCAGTGCTAGAACTGGTGGCACCTTTGGAAACACCATATATTTT.

CDR3 sequence (DNA): TGTGCCAGCAGCCCAGCGGGGGGGCTCTCCTACGAGCAGTACTTC. Amino acids: CASSPAGGLSYEQYF. This rearrangement joins TRBV12-3 or TRBV12-4 to TRBJ2-7, with 10 bases fitting TRBD2. With V trimmed by 6 bases and J by 0 bases, 5 bases remained unmatched. The CDR3 consists of 15 residues.

This chain joins TRBV7-2 and TRBJ2-3, with 9 bases aligning to TRBD1. V shed 0 bases and J 4 bases; nucleotides not matched to a gene: 8. The germline V gene encodes CDR1 SGHTA and CDR2 FQGNSA. This CDR3 comprises 17 residues. The DNA for the CDR3 is TGTGCCAGCAGCTTAGCCGGGACAGGGACCCCCCCAGATACGCAGTATTTT. Residues: CASSLAGTGTPPDTQYF.

In its sample, this clonotype was seen a few times. The genes are TRBV15 and TRBJ2-1; a possible D gene is TRBD2 (6 bases). The CDR3 has 14 amino acids. V lost 2 bases, J lost 4 bases, and 9 bases lay in between. Germline lookup yields CDR1 LNHNV and CDR2 YYDKDF (reference sequence). The CDR3 region has the DNA TGTGCCACCAGCAGACCGGGAGCTTACAATGAGCAGTTCTTC. It encodes CATSRPGAYNEQFF.

This clonotype showed up just a few times. This chain joins TRBV27 and TRBJ1-1, with 7 bases fitting TRBD1. The CDR3 is 14 residues long. Germline-derived CDR1 and CDR2 are MNHEY and SMNVEV (reference sequence). V shed 0 bases, J shed 4 bases, and the junction held 2 bases outside the gene matches. CDR3 sequence (DNA): TGTGCCAGCAGTTTATCGCAGGGGGGCACTGAAGCTTTCTTT. Amino acids: CASSLSQGGTEAFF.

This clonotype was detected many times. In DNA, the CDR3 is TGTGCCAGCAGCTTCGCGGGGGGTTTGGGGGAGACCCAGTACTTC. This codes for CASSFAGGLGETQYF. V gene TRBV7-2 combines with J gene TRBJ2-5; 8 positions match TRBD2. Germline CDR1 reads SGHTA; CDR2 reads FQGNSA. The CDR3 extends over 15 amino acids. V gave up 3 bases and J gave up 5 bases; unmatched junction bases: 8.

In this sample, this clonotype turned up a few times. This chain joins TRBV9 and TRBJ2-5, with 9 bases aligning to TRBD1. The CDR3 has 15 amino acids. Unmatched junction bases numbered 8, after V lost 4 bases and J lost 4 bases. From germline, CDR1 is SGDLS and CDR2 YYNGEE. The CDR3 DNA sequence: TGTGCCAGCAGCCCCTGGACAGGGGTAGGAGAGACCCAGTACTTC. Translation: CASSPWTGVGETQYF.

Of note for this clonotype: A much larger clone lies one base from this, so it may be a read error. V usage is TRBV20-1 and J usage is TRBJ2-1, with D possibly being TRBD2 (5 bases). The CDR3 consists of 11 residues. The V end lost 1 base, the J end lost 9 bases, and 7 bases lay between the germline ends. The germline gives CDR1 DFQATT, CDR2 SNEGSKA (reference sequence). CDR3 sequence: CSARAGFEQFF. For the CDR3, the DNA is TGCAGTGCTAGAGCGGGGTTTGAGCAGTTCTTC.

This rearrangement joins TRBV5-6 to TRBJ2-7; D possibly uses TRBD1 or TRBD2 (6 bases each). Trimming left V 0 bases short and J 4 bases short, with 14 bases between. The germline V gene has CDR1 SGHDT and CDR2 YYEEEE. CDR3 length: 15 residues. The CDR3 nucleotides are TGTGCCAGCAGCTTGGGGGGGGCAATCGCTTACGAGCAGTACGTC. It translates to CASSLGGAIAYEQYV.

This clonotype was counted between two and nine times. V is TRBV9 and J is TRBJ2-1; 7 bases agree with TRBD2. CDR3 length equals 15 residues. Germline V gene lookup returns CDR1 SGDLS and CDR2 YYNGEE. With 0 bases clipped from V and 5 bases from J, the junction kept 5 bases outside the gene matches. The CDR3 region is CASSVVRGVDNEQFF. The CDR3 DNA follows: TGTGCCAGCAGCGTAGTACGGGGGGTAGACAATGAGCAGTTCTTC.

The chain combines TRBV20-1 with TRBJ2-3, with TRBD2 matching 8 bases. The V segment lost 3 bases and the J segment 3 bases; nucleotides outside the gene matches: 14. The CDR3 spans 17 residues. Germline CDR1 DFQATT, CDR2 SNEGSKA (reference sequence). CDR3 sequence (DNA): TGCAGTGCTAGGGCTCCGGGGGGGGCTTTAGGAACAGATACGCAGTATTTT. This translates into CSARAPGGALGTDTQYF.

The sample holds many counts of this clonotype. The chain has TRBV12-3 or TRBV12-4 and TRBJ2-1; D remains unclear. The CDR3 is made up of 11 amino acids. V was shortened by 6 bases and J by 5 bases, with 5 bases between the two germline ends. CDR3 sequence reads: CASSPDNEQFF. DNA of the CDR3: TGTGCCAGCAGCCCAGACAATGAGCAGTTCTTC.

The genes are TRBV7-2 and TRBJ2-5; 12 bases match TRBD2. The CDR3 spans 16 residues. Germline V lookup: CDR1 SGHTA, CDR2 FQGNSA. With V trimmed by 4 bases and J by 5 bases, 8 bases remained unmatched. The DNA for the CDR3 is TGTGCCAGCAGCTCCTCTAGCGGGGGGGGCTGGGAGACCCAGTACTTC. The encoded protein is CASSSSSGGGWETQYF.

This clonotype appeared a few times. The genes are TRBV11-2 and TRBJ2-1; 10 nucleotides match TRBD2. The J segment lost 4 bases and the V segment lost 0 bases, leaving 9 bases of the junction unmatched. Germline assignment: CDR1 SGHAT and CDR2 FQNNGV. This CDR3 spans 18 amino acids. The CDR3 here is CASSLEVSGGYSYNEQFF. CDR3 sequence (DNA): TGTGCCAGCAGCTTAGAAGTTAGCGGGGGGTATAGTTACAATGAGCAGTTCTTC.

The chain couples TRBV27 to TRBJ2-3, with 7 bases lining up with TRBD1. The trim removed 3 bases at V and 4 bases at J, leaving 7 bases unmatched. The CDR3 runs to 15 residues. From germline, CDR1 is MNHEY and CDR2 SMNVEV (reference sequence). The CDR3 loop reads CASSFHRGRADTQYF. The CDR3, as DNA: TGTGCCAGCAGTTTCCACAGGGGTAGGGCAGATACGCAGTATTTT.

This clonotype was observed at least ten times. The chain links TRBV5-5 to TRBJ2-7; D remains ambiguous. Germline lookup yields CDR1 SGHKS and CDR2 YYEKEE (reference sequence). The CDR3 runs 14 residues. V was cut by 2 bases and J by 2 bases, with 11 bases left in between. CDR3 protein: CASSFLYGPYEQYF. In DNA, the CDR3 is TGTGCCAGCAGCTTTCTCTACGGCCCCTACGAGCAGTACTTC.

This clonotype turned up a few times. The chain links TRBV20-1 to TRBJ2-1; unclear D gene. Trimming took off 6 bases at V and 2 bases at J, with 17 bases between the two ends. Per germline, CDR1 DFQATT and CDR2 SNEGSKA (reference sequence). The CDR3 has 15 amino acids. The CDR3 here is CSARDRHLPYNEQFF. The CDR3 bases are TGCAGTGCCCGAGATAGGCATTTGCCCTACAATGAGCAGTTCTTC.

Only a few counts were recorded for this clonotype. The chain recombines TRBV20-1 with TRBJ2-1; a possible D gene is TRBD2 (5 bases). Germline V gene sequence: CDR1 DFQATT, CDR2 SNEGSKA (reference sequence). The V gene lost 5 bases and the J gene lost 2 bases, with 16 bases spanning the gap. This CDR3 spans 15 amino acids. CDR3 nucleotides: TGCAGTGCTCGCTCGGCGGGTCTCACCTACAATGAGCAGTTCTTC. As protein: CSARSAGLTYNEQFF.

This clonotype was recorded many times. The chain carries TRBV27 and TRBJ1-2; D not resolved. Germline assignment: CDR1 MNHEY and CDR2 SMNVEV (reference sequence). The CDR3 runs 16 residues. V lost 3 bases, J lost 2 bases, and 16 bases lay in between. The CDR3 coding sequence is TGTGCCAGCAGTTTCTATCCCTCTAACTACAACTATGGCTACACCTTC. Protein: CASSFYPSNYNYGYTF.

This chain links TRBV4-2 with TRBJ2-3; D unclear. Germline V gene data show CDR1 as LGHNA and CDR2 as YNFKEQ. V was trimmed by 0 bases and J by 2 bases, leaving 3 bases between them. The CDR3 loop spans 13 amino acids. The CDR3 reads CASSQDDTDTQYF. In nucleotides, the CDR3 is TGTGCCAGCAGCCAAGATGACACAGATACGCAGTATTTT.

The gene calls are TRBV28 and TRBJ2-2; tentatively, D is TRBD1 (5 bases). The CDR3 totals 15 residues. Trimming pared 3 bases from V and 5 bases from J, leaving 13 bases between. Germline V CDR1 and CDR2: MDHEN, SYDVKM. CDR3 in amino acids: CASSLVNRLTGELFF. CDR3 sequence (DNA): TGTGCCAGCAGTTTGGTGAACAGGCTGACCGGGGAGCTGTTTTTT.

This clonotype was recorded at least ten times. The chain carries TRBV20-1 and TRBJ1-3, with D tentatively TRBD1 (6 bases). Trimming left V 0 bases short and J 4 bases short, with 13 bases between. The CDR3 is 15 amino acids. Germline V gene sequence: CDR1 DFQATT, CDR2 SNEGSKA (reference sequence). Written as DNA, the CDR3 is TGCAGTGCTAGAGATTCGGGGGCCCCCGGAAACACCATATATTTT. This translates into CSARDSGAPGNTIYF.

This clonotype came up a few times. The chain's CDR3 is CSASAPPTDYSYNEQFF. The CDR3, as DNA: TGCAGTGCTAGTGCCCCCCCGACAGACTACTCCTACAATGAGCAGTTCTTC. The V call is TRBV20-1, the J call TRBJ2-1; perhaps D is TRBD1 or TRBD2 (5 bases each). The V end lost 3 bases, the J end lost 0 bases, and 18 bases lay between the germline ends. Germline V gives CDR1 DFQATT, CDR2 SNEGSKA (reference sequence). The CDR3 is made up of 17 amino acids.

CDR3 sequence reads: CASSRNRARTDTQYF. The CDR3 DNA sequence: TGCGCCAGCAGCCGAAACCGGGCCCGCACAGATACGCAGTATTTT. The chain couples TRBV4-3 to TRBJ2-3; D is uncertain. The CDR3 sequence is 15 residues long. The germline CDR1 and CDR2 sequences are LGHNA and YSLEER. Trimming removed 4 bases at V and 1 base at J, with 12 bases between.

V is TRBV30 and J is TRBJ1-5; no reliable D call. Germline CDR1 reads GTSNPN; CDR2 reads SVGIG (reference sequence). Deletions cut 2 bases from V and 9 bases from J, with 14 bases between. This CDR3 is built from 13 residues. The CDR3 loop reads CAWSSDDEAPQHF. For the CDR3, the DNA is TGTGCCTGGAGTTCAGACGACGAGGCGCCCCAGCATTTT.

This clonotype was counted many times. This chain links TRBV20-1 with TRBJ2-1; TRBD1 might be the D (6 bases). This CDR3 region has 14 residues. The V and J ends lost 1 base and 5 bases respectively, with 12 bases between them. Germline V lookup: CDR1 DFQATT, CDR2 SNEGSKA (reference sequence). CDR3 coding DNA: TGCAGTGCTAGAGGGGAGACAGGTGACAATGAGCAGTTCTTC. It codes for CSARGETGDNEQFF.

This clonotype was observed a handful of times. The chain combines TRBV2 with TRBJ1-2; tentatively, D is TRBD1 (5 bases). The CDR3 runs to 13 residues. The V gene's germline CDR1 is SNHLY and CDR2 FYNNEI. V was cut by 4 bases and J by 4 bases, with 10 bases left in between. In nucleotides, the CDR3 is TGTGCCAGCAGTGCCGGACACTCCTATGGCTACACCTTC. This gives the protein CASSAGHSYGYTF. Using reference TRBV2 and TRBJ1-2 for the parts outside the CDR3, the full variable domain is EPEVTQTPSHQVTQMGQEVILRCVPISNHLYFYWYRQILGQKVEFLVSFYNNEISEKSEIFDDQFSVERPDGSNFTLKIRSTKLEDSAMYFCASSAGHSYGYTFGSGTRLTVV.

The V gene is TRBV14, the J gene TRBJ2-1; either TRBD1 or TRBD2 may supply D (5 bases each). CDR3 size: 15 residues. V was cut by 3 bases and J by 2 bases, with 11 bases left in between. Per the germline V gene, CDR1 is SGHDN and CDR2 is FVKESK. This CDR3 reads CASSHDSGPYNEQFF. The CDR3 DNA reads as TGTGCCAGCAGCCATGACAGCGGACCCTACAATGAGCAGTTCTTC.